Listed below are T cell receptor beta chains from one sample, sequenced in a study of blood T cell repertoires in COVID-19. TCRdb keeps only in-frame clones here, not all; method: immunoSEQ multiplex PCR. The table shows 140,000 or so clones, with about 85% occurring only once. The sequenced sample consisted of peripheral blood. The receptors shown here come from a human donor with COVID-19, enrolled during active disease. The donor label of this sample is uncertain. Each CDR3 is given with its conserved first and last residue. The order of the fields is CDR3 protein, V gene.

CASGPGLAPGELFF,TRBV12-5
CASRTGYDTDTQYF,TRBV2
CASSFRRGNTEAFF,TRBV25-1
CASTRQGLSGNTIYF,TRBV28
CASSQDAGGDGYTF,TRBV3-1/TRBV3-2
CASSYSEQGMGNTIYF,TRBV6-5
CASSTTGGAGETQYF,TRBV5-6
CAWGLPNTEAFF,TRBV30
CASSLLGQGLTGELFF,TRBV7-8
CASSRGRDYGYTF,TRBV14
CASSAPGQGQSGYTF,TRBV18
CASSGGGQAGSYEQYF,TRBV5-4
CASSVPRRDPFRVTEAFF,TRBV9
CASSIRRGAASHEQYF,TRBV19
CASSLRVADSYQPQHF,TRBV5-6
CASSPGGRAGSETQYF,TRBV11-2
CASSQVLGRDNSPLHF,TRBV3-1/TRBV3-2
CASSQDLAAGGLGYTF,TRBV3-1/TRBV3-2
CASSRRTSGGALVQADTQYF,TRBV3-1/TRBV3-2
CASSQDRWNTEAFF,TRBV25-1
CASSLYGGNYGYTF,TRBV7-2
CASSRGLYAGYTF,TRBV13
CASSQSGRISEQYF,TRBV3-1/TRBV3-2
CASSLNIGRLISGNTIYF,TRBV7-6
CASSLGQTLNEKLFF,TRBV7-2
CASRPLGGTGETQYF,TRBV28
CASSDREGYGYTF,TRBV5-5
CASSPVEAGGYEQYF,TRBV19
CASSIGIKQGSYGYTF,TRBV28
CASGLGQGPEKLFF,TRBV12-5
CASSQDIGTNEQFF,TRBV3-1/TRBV3-2
CASSLARRPDNSPLHF,TRBV7-8
CATSFQGGETQYF,TRBV24-1
CASMPRGGEADTQYF,TRBV6-6
CASSFSQFEPQHF,TRBV12-3/TRBV12-4
CASSLRRPQGYTEAFF,TRBV5-5
CASSLSTESWYGYTF,TRBV27
CASSPDRGDGYTF,TRBV13